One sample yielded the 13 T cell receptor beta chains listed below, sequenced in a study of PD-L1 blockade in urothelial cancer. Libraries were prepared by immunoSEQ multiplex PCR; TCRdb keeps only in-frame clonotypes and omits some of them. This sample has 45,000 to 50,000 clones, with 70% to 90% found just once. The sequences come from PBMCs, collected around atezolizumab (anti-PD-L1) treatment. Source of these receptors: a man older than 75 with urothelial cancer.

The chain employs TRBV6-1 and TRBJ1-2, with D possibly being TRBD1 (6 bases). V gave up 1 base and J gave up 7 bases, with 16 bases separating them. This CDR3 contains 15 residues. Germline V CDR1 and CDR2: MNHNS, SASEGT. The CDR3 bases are TGTGCCAGCAGTGAAGTCGGGGGAAGGGGGGGTGGCTACACCTTC. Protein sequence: CASSEVGGRGGGYTF.

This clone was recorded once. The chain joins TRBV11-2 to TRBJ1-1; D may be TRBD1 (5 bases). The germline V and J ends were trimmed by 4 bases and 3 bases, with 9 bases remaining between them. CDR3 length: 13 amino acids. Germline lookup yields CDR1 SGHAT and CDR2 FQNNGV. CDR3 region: CASSYEGDTEAFF. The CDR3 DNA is TGTGCCAGCAGCTATGAAGGGGACACTGAAGCTTTCTTT.

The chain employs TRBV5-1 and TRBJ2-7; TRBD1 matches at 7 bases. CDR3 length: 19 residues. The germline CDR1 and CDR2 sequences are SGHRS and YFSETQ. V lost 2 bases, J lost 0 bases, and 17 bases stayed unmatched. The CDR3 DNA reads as TGCGCCAGCAGCTTCAGTTCGGCGGCGCGCAGGGGGAGCTCCTACGAGCAGTACTTC. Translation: CASSFSSAARRGSSYEQYF.

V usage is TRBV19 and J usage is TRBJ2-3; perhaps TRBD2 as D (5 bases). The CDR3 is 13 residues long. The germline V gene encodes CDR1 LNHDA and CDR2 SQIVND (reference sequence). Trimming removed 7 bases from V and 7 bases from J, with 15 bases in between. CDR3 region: CASTGSGRYTQYF. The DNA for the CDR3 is TGTGCCAGTACGGGCAGCGGCCGGTATACGCAGTATTTT.

CDR3 nucleotide sequence: TGTGCCAGCAGCCATCTGACAGGGACTTTCTCTGGGGCCAACGTCCTGACTTTC. This translates into CASSHLTGTFSGANVLTF. V and J are TRBV7-9 and TRBJ2-6, with D perhaps matching TRBD1 (7 bases). The germline gives CDR1 SEHNR, CDR2 FQNEAQ (reference sequence). The V end lost 5 bases, the J end lost 0 bases, and 17 bases lay between the germline ends. The CDR3 is 18 amino acids.

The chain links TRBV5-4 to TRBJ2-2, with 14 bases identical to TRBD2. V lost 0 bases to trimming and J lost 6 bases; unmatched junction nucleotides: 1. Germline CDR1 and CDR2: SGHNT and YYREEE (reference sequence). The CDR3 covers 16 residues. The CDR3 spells CASSLGGLAGAGELFF. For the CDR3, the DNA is TGTGCCAGCAGCTTGGGGGGACTAGCGGGAGCCGGGGAGCTGTTTTTT.

CDR3: CASRSGTASNYGYTF. The DNA of the CDR3 is TGCGCCAGCAGGTCAGGGACAGCTTCTAACTATGGCTACACCTTC. The chain carries TRBV5-1 and TRBJ1-2; 7 bases are shared with TRBD1. V shed 5 bases, J shed 0 bases, and the junction held 7 bases outside the gene matches. The CDR3 has 15 amino acids. Germline V lookup: CDR1 SGHRS, CDR2 YFSETQ.

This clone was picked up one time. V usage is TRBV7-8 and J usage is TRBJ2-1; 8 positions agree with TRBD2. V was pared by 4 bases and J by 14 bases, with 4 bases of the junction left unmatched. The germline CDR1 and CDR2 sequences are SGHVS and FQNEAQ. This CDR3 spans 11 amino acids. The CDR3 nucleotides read TGTGCCAGCAGCTGGGGGACTAGGGAGTTCTTC. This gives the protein CASSWGTREFF. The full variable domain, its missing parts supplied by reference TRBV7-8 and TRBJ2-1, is GAGVSQSPRYKVAKRGQDVALRCDPISGHVSLFWYQQALGQGPEFLTYFQNEAQLDKSGLPSDRFFAERPEGSVSTLKIQRTQQEDSAVYLCASSWGTREFFGPGTRLTVL.

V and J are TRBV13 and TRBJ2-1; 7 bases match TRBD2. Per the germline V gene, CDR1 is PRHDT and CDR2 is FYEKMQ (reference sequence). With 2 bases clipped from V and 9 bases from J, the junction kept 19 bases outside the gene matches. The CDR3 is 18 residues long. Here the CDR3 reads CASSLSGRETGTGIEQFF. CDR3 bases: TGTGCCAGCAGCTTAAGCGGGCGGGAGACTGGCACGGGGATTGAGCAGTTCTTC.

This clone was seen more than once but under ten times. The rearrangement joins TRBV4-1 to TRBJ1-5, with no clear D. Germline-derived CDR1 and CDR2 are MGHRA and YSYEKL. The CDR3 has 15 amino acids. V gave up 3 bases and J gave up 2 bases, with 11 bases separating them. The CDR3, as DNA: TGCGCCAGCAGCCAGGAGGGCGGCGGCAATCAGCCCCAGCATTTT. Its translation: CASSQEGGGNQPQHF.

This CDR3 reads CASSLDAGGNTEAFF. The CDR3 DNA is TGTGCCAGCAGCTTAGATGCGGGGGGGAACACTGAAGCTTTCTTT. The chain carries TRBV5-4 and TRBJ1-1; tentative D call: TRBD1 (5 bases). V lost 2 bases and J 1 base, leaving 12 bases between the germline ends. CDR1 and CDR2 from the germline V gene are SGHNT and YYREEE (reference sequence). CDR3 size: 15 residues.

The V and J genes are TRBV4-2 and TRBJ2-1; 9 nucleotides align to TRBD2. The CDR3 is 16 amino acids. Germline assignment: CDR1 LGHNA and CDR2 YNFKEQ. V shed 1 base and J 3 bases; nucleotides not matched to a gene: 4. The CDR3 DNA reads TGTGCCAGCAGCCAAGCTCTTAGCGGGAGCTACAATGAGCAGTTCTTC. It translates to CASSQALSGSYNEQFF.

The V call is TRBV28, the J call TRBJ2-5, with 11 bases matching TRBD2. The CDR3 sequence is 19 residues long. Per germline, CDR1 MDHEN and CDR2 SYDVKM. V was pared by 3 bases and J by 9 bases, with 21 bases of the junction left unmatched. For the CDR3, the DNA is TGTGCCAGCAGTTTCCCGGGAATACTAGCGGGAGCCCCGCGGGGGGCCCAGTACTTC. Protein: CASSFPGILAGAPRGAQYF.